This entry lists 14 T cell receptor beta chains sequenced from one sample in a study of T cell changes during pregnancy in multiple sclerosis. The data were produced by immunoSEQ multiplex PCR, yet TCRdb's version contains in-frame clones alone and is incomplete. The table records tens of thousands of clones, about nine tenths of them present only once. Sample: peripheral blood, taken before pregnancy. Receptor source: a female donor with multiple sclerosis, enrolled in a pregnancy study.

The chain recombines TRBV10-3 with TRBJ2-3, with 9 bases aligning to TRBD2. The V and J ends lost 7 bases and 3 bases, in that order; junction bases with no gene match: 5. The CDR3 runs 14 residues. Germline V gene sequence: CDR1 ENHRY, CDR2 SYGVKD. The CDR3 protein is CAINSGLATDTQYF. CDR3 DNA: TGTGCCATCAACTCGGGACTAGCAACAGATACGCAGTATTTT.

The V gene is TRBV5-4, the J gene TRBJ2-2; 7 positions match TRBD1. Trimming removed 7 bases from V and 0 bases from J; junction bases left unmatched: 12. Per the germline V gene, CDR1 is SGHNT and CDR2 is YYREEE (reference sequence). The CDR3 extends over 17 amino acids. CDR3 sequence reads: CASGRWTGLPNTGELFF. DNA of the CDR3: TGTGCCAGCGGCAGGTGGACAGGACTTCCGAACACCGGGGAGCTGTTTTTT.

The chain employs TRBV6-4 and TRBJ2-3, with TRBD1 matching 8 bases. The V and J ends lost 6 bases and 2 bases, in that order; junction bases with no gene match: 4. CDR1 MRHNA and CDR2 SNTAGT come from the germline V gene. The CDR3 is 14 residues long. The CDR3, as DNA: TGTGCCAGCAGCCCGGACAGGGACACAGATACGCAGTATTTT. This translates into CASSPDRDTDTQYF.

The chain uses TRBV5-1 and TRBJ2-6; D is perhaps TRBD2 (5 bases). The germline CDR1 and CDR2 sequences are SGHRS and YFSETQ. V was cut by 4 bases and J by 0 bases, with 5 bases left in between. The CDR3 is 14 amino acids. CDR3 DNA sequence: TGCGCCAGCAGCGGAGGCTCTGGGGCCAACGTCCTGACTTTC. It yields the protein CASSGGSGANVLTF.

The chain uses TRBV25-1 and TRBJ2-1, with 7 bases aligning to TRBD1. Trimming removed 3 bases from V and 4 bases from J; junction bases left unmatched: 3. Germline CDR1 reads MGHDK; CDR2 reads SYGVNS. The CDR3 contains 14 residues. The CDR3 nucleotides are TGTGCCAGCAGTGACGGGACAGCTTACAATGAGCAGTTCTTC. Translation gives CASSDGTAYNEQFF.

V usage is TRBV6-1 and J usage is TRBJ1-1, with D possibly matching TRBD1 (6 bases). Between the trimmed V and J ends, which lost 6 bases and 8 bases, there was a span of 19 bases. Germline-derived CDR1 and CDR2 are MNHNS and SASEGT. CDR3 length equals 14 residues. The CDR3 protein is CASSGAYRANEAFF. CDR3 in DNA: TGTGCCAGCAGCGGAGCTTACAGGGCTAACGAAGCTTTCTTT.

This clone has only one observation. V gene TRBV7-3 combines with J gene TRBJ2-1, with 13 bases identical to TRBD2. The CDR3 is 16 amino acids. From germline, CDR1 is SGHTA and CDR2 FQGTGA. The V gene end was trimmed by 3 bases and the J gene end by 8 bases; junction bases not matched to a gene: 7. The CDR3 sequence: CASSFGLAGEVDEQFF. The CDR3 DNA sequence: TGTGCCAGCAGCTTCGGACTAGCGGGGGAAGTGGATGAGCAGTTCTTC. Together with reference TRBV7-3 and TRBJ2-1, the CDR3 gives the full variable domain: GAGVSQTPSNKVTEKGKYVELRCDPISGHTALYWYRQSLGQGPEFLIYFQGTGAADDSGLPNDRFFAVRPEGSVSTLKIQRTERGDSAVYLCASSFGLAGEVDEQFFGPGTRLTVL.

The rearrangement uses TRBV2 and TRBJ2-1; D remains unclear. V was clipped by 6 bases and J by 0 bases, with 12 bases between them. Germline V gene sequence: CDR1 SNHLY, CDR2 FYNNEI. The CDR3 contains 15 residues. CDR3 coding DNA: TGTGCCAGCAGAGAAACGCCTAGCTCCTACAATGAGCAGTTCTTC. It is translated as CASRETPSSYNEQFF.

Only one count was recorded for this clone. The gene calls are TRBV30 and TRBJ2-2; D possibly corresponds to TRBD2 (5 bases). V dropped 5 bases and J dropped 5 bases, with 9 bases sitting between them. CDR3 size: 12 residues. Germline V lookup: CDR1 GTSNPN, CDR2 SVGIG (reference sequence). CDR3 amino acids: CAWGGGTGELFF. The CDR3 DNA is TGTGCCTGGGGTGGCGGGACCGGGGAGCTGTTTTTT.

V is TRBV5-6 and J is TRBJ2-7; possible D gene TRBD2, 5 bases. The V end lost 1 base, the J end lost 5 bases, and 7 bases lay between the germline ends. Germline assignment: CDR1 SGHDT and CDR2 YYEEEE. CDR3 length: 12 residues. The CDR3 nucleotides read TGTGCCAGCAGCTTGTCGAGGGACGAGCAGTACTTC. As protein: CASSLSRDEQYF. The full variable domain, in which reference TRBV5-6 and TRBJ2-7 provide the parts outside the CDR3, is DAGVTQSPTHLIKTRGQQVTLRCSPKSGHDTVSWYQQALGQGPQFIFQYYEEEERQRGNFPDRFSGHQFPNYSSELNVNALLLGDSALYLCASSLSRDEQYFGPGTRLTVT.

The chain links TRBV30 to TRBJ1-6, with D unresolved. The CDR3 runs 15 residues. Germline V gene lookup returns CDR1 GTSNPN and CDR2 SVGIG (reference sequence). With 0 bases removed from V and 0 bases from J, the gap between germline ends came to 6 bases. The CDR3 loop is CAWSVLSSYNSPLHF. CDR3 nucleotide sequence: TGTGCCTGGAGTGTCCTAAGCTCCTATAATTCACCCCTCCACTTT.

This sequence joins TRBV5-8 and TRBJ1-1; 10 bases align to TRBD1. Looked up from germline, CDR1 is SGHTS and CDR2 is YDEGEE. The V and J ends lost 3 bases and 0 bases, in that order; junction bases with no gene match: 2. This CDR3 comprises 15 residues. CDR3 sequence reads: CASSSGQGLNTEAFF. The CDR3 coding sequence is TGTGCCAGCAGCTCGGGACAGGGGCTGAACACTGAAGCTTTCTTT.

The V call is TRBV27, the J call TRBJ1-2; TRBD1 agrees at 7 bases. J was trimmed by 1 base and V by 6 bases; bases with no gene match: 8. The CDR3 length is 15 residues. Germline-derived CDR1 and CDR2 are MNHEY and SMNVEV (reference sequence). The CDR3 sequence: CASRLKRDSNYGYTF. CDR3 DNA: TGTGCCAGCAGACTAAAGAGGGACAGTAACTATGGCTACACCTTC.

The chain carries TRBV13 and TRBJ2-7; D not certain. Germline CDR1 PRHDT, CDR2 FYEKMQ (reference sequence). CDR3 length equals 12 residues. V was pared by 4 bases and J by 0 bases, with 4 bases between. CDR3 residues: CASSSVSYEQYF. CDR3 coding DNA: TGTGCCAGCAGCTCAGTCTCCTACGAGCAGTACTTC. Together with reference TRBV13 and TRBJ2-7, the CDR3 gives the full variable domain: AAGVIQSPRHLIKEKRETATLKCYPIPRHDTVYWYQQGPGQDPQFLISFYEKMQSDKGSIPDRFSAQQFSDYHSELNMSSLELGDSALYFCASSSVSYEQYFGPGTRLTVT.